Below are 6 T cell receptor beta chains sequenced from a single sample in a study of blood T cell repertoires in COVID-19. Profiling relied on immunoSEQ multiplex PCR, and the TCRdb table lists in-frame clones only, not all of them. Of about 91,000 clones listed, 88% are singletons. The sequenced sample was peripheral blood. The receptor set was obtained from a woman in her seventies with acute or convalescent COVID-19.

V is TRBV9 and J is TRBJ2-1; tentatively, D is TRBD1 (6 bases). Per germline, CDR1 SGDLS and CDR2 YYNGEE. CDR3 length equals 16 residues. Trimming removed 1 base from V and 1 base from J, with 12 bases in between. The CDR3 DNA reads TGTGCCAGCAGCGTATACCGGGACATATCCTACAATGAGCAGTTCTTC. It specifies CASSVYRDISYNEQFF.

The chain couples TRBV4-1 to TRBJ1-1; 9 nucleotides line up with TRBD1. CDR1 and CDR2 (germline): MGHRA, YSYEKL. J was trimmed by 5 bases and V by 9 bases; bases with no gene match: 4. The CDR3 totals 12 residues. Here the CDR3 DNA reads TGCGCCAGTACCGGGACAGGGACTGAAGCTTTCTTT. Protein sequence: CASTGTGTEAFF.

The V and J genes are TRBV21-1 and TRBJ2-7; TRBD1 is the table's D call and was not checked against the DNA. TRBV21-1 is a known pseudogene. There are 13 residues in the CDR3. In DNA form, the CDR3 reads TGTGCCAGCATCCCGACAGGGACGTACGAGCAGTACTTC. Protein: CASIPTGTYEQYF.

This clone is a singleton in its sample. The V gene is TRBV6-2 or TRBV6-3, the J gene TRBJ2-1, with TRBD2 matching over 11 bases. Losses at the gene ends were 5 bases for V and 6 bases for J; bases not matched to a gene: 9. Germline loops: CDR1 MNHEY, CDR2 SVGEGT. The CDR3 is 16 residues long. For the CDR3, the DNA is TGTGCCAGCAGTATTAGCGGGAGGGCCTTCGGCAATGAGCAGTTCTTC. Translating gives CASSISGRAFGNEQFF.

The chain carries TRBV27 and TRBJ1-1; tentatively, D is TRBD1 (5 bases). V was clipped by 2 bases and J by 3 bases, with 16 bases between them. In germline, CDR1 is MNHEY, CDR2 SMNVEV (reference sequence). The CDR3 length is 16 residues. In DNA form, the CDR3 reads TGTGCCAGCAGTTTAAGCCCTGTCAGGGTTTACACTGAAGCTTTCTTT. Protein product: CASSLSPVRVYTEAFF.

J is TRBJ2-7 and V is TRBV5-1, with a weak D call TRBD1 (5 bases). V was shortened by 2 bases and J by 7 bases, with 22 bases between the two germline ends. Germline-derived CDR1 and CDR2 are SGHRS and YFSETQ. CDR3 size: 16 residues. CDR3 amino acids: CASSFLTGDLSREQYF. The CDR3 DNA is TGCGCCAGCAGCTTTCTTACAGGCGATCTCTCTCGAGAGCAGTACTTC.